This TCR beta chain came from a study of T-cell memory formation after mild COVID-19. Germline CDR1 and CDR2: MNHEY and SVGAGI. V gave up 5 bases and J gave up 3 bases, with 23 bases separating them. CDR3 length equals 17 residues. The study's findings and limits: Mainly in CM and EM were contracting CD4+ clones; CD8+ were in EMRA.

UMIs and sample barcodes were carried by the TCR alpha and TCR beta cDNA libraries that 5'RACE produced using constant-segment primers. In TCRdb, the 5' RACE reads were re-called with MiXCR into one record per CDR3 protein. The repertoire holds 300,000 to 350,000 distinct CDR3 sequences, with about 13% as singletons. Points on this clonotype: The antigen is undetermined.

The clonotype originates from a young man who had mild COVID-19 (a few samples of this study predate the infection). Cell type and time point are not known. The V call is TRBV6-5, the J call TRBJ2-7; D is perhaps TRBD1 (6 bases). The specimen was PBMCs or a T cell subset sorted from them (not recorded which). The CDR3 DNA reads as TGTGCCAGCAGTCCCTTAAAGCCGGGACAAGGAATCTACGAGCAGTACGTC. This codes for CASSPLKPGQGIYEQYV.